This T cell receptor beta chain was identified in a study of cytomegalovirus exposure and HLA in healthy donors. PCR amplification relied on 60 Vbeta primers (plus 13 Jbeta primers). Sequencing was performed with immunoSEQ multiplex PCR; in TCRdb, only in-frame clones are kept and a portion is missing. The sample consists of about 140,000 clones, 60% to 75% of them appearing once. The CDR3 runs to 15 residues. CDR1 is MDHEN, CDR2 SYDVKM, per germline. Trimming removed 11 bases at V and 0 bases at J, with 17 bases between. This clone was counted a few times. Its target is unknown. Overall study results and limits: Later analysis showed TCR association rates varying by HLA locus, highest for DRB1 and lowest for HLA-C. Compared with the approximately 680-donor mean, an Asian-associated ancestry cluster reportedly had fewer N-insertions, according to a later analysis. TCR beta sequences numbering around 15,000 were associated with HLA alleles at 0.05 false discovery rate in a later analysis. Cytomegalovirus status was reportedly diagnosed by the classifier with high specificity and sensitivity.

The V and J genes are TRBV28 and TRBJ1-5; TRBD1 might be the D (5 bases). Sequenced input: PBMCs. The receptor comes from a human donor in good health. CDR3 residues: CAADRGGYSNQPQHF. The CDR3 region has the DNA TGTGCCGCAGACCGCGGGGGGTATAGCAATCAGCCCCAGCATTTT. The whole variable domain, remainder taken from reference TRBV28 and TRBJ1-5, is DVKVTQSSRYLVKRTGEKVFLECVQDMDHENMFWYRQDPGLGLRLIYFSYDVKMKEKGDIPEGYSVSREKKERFSLILESASTNQTSMYLCAADRGGYSNQPQHFGDGTRLSIL.